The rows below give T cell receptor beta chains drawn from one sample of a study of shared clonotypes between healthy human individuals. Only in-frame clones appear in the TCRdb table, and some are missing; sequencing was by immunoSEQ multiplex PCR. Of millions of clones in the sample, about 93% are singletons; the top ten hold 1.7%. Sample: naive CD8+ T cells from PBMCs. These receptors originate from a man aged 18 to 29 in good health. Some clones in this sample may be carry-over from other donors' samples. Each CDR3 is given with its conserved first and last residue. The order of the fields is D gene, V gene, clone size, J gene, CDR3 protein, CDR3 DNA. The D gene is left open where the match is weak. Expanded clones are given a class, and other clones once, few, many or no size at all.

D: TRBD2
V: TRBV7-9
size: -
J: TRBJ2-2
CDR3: CASSGLAVGVNTGELFF
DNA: TGTGCCAGCTCGGGACTAGCGGTTGGAGTTAACACCGGGGAGCTGTTTTTT

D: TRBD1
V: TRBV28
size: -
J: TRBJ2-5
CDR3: CASSAGTGKQETQYF
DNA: TGTGCCAGCAGTGCCGGGACAGGAAAACAAGAGACCCAGTACTTC

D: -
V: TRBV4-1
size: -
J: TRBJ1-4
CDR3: CASSQVEGIVEKLFF
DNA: TGCGCCAGCAGCCAAGTCGAGGGGATAGTGGAAAAACTGTTTTTT

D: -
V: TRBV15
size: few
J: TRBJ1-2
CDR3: CATSREGNPDYGYTF
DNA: TGTGCCACCAGCAGGGAGGGTAATCCAGACTATGGCTACACCTTC

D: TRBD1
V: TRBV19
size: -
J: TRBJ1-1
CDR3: CASTMGGGITEAFF
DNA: TGTGCCAGTACCATGGGAGGGGGCATCACCGAAGCTTTCTTT

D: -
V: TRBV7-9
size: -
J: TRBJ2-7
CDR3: CASSPQLGGPYEQYF
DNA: TGTGCCAGCAGCCCCCAGCTCGGGGGACCCTACGAGCAGTACTTC

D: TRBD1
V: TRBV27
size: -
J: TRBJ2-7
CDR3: CASSPSGQGASYEQYF
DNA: TGTGCCAGCAGTCCGAGCGGACAGGGGGCGTCCTACGAGCAGTACTTC

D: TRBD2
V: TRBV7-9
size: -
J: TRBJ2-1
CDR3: CASSSSGTYNEQFF
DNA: TGTGCCAGCAGCTCTAGCGGGACCTACAATGAGCAGTTCTTC

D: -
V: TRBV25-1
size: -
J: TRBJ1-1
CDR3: CASAASGQAFF
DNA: TGTGCCAGCGCTGCGTCGGGTCAAGCTTTCTTT

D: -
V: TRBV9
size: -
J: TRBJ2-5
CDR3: CASSVIGATGQETQYF
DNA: TGTGCCAGCAGCGTAATAGGGGCGACGGGTCAAGAGACCCAGTACTTC

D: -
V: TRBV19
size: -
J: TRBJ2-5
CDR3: CASSRPRETQYF
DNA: TGTGCCAGTAGTCGGCCAAGAGAGACCCAGTACTTC